The rows below give T cell receptor beta chains drawn from one sample of a study of T cells in tuberculosis. Sequencing used immunoSEQ multiplex PCR; TCRdb keeps in-frame clones, though not all of them. The table includes some 31,000 clones, 91% detected once. Input material: PBMCs. These TCRs come from a donor aged 10 to 29 with latent tuberculosis or without tuberculosis infection. Each CDR3 is given without its conserved first and last residue. The order of the fields is J gene, V gene, CDR3 protein.

J: TRBJ1-1
V: TRBV5-1
CDR3: ASSLGRQSEAF

J: TRBJ2-5
V: TRBV7-2
CDR3: ASSLGDILETQY

J: TRBJ2-1
V: TRBV7-9
CDR3: ASSALAGERNEQF

J: TRBJ1-1
V: TRBV5-1
CDR3: ASRRMGTEAF

J: TRBJ1-1
V: TRBV12-5
CDR3: ASGLARGEAF

J: TRBJ2-5
V: TRBV28
CDR3: ASCRWERVETQY

J: TRBJ2-3
V: TRBV4-1
CDR3: ASSLRQGASDTQY

J: TRBJ2-3
V: TRBV6-5
CDR3: ASTQSGRGTDTQY

J: TRBJ2-2
V: TRBV7-8
CDR3: ASSLVTVSSIGQLENTGELF

J: TRBJ2-7
V: TRBV18
CDR3: ASSPRSSPSSYEQY

J: TRBJ1-5
V: TRBV28
CDR3: ASSLTLTGQGKKPQH

J: TRBJ2-1
V: TRBV5-1
CDR3: ASSLRRVYSNEQF

J: TRBJ1-1
V: TRBV10-3
CDR3: AITRGGRTEAF

J: TRBJ2-3
V: TRBV28
CDR3: ASSLRQAKTTDTQY

J: TRBJ2-5
V: TRBV28
CDR3: ASSYRDRPAGTQY

J: TRBJ1-4
V: TRBV10-3
CDR3: AISEKRNEKLF

J: TRBJ2-7
V: TRBV27
CDR3: ASSFSRTGRFSYEQY

J: TRBJ2-2
V: TRBV20-1
CDR3: SVEGTGELF

J: TRBJ1-3
V: TRBV7-8
CDR3: ASSLTSYRAGNTIY

J: TRBJ2-7
V: TRBV6-1
CDR3: ASRTDEYYEQY

J: TRBJ1-1
V: TRBV9
CDR3: ASSSRGEQNTEAF

J: TRBJ2-7
V: TRBV6-5
CDR3: ASSYRRSRSPYEQY

J: TRBJ2-3
V: TRBV5-1
CDR3: ASSLGTSERIDTQY

J: TRBJ2-2
V: TRBV30
CDR3: AWGQGRVGELF

J: TRBJ1-2
V: TRBV5-8
CDR3: ASSLYYLDRGYGYT

J: TRBJ2-7
V: TRBV9
CDR3: ASSVGDSPYEQY

J: TRBJ1-2
V: TRBV27
CDR3: ASSFAEPGIYGYT

J: TRBJ1-3
V: TRBV9
CDR3: ASGYRRAGSTIY

J: TRBJ2-3
V: TRBV13
CDR3: ASSLGPGGEGGDTQY

J: TRBJ2-7
V: TRBV18
CDR3: ASSGTLAGSSYEQY

J: TRBJ1-6
V: TRBV2
CDR3: ASSEVGDNSPLH

J: TRBJ1-5
V: TRBV13
CDR3: ASSLGGQGEYQPQH

J: TRBJ2-1
V: TRBV7-6
CDR3: ASSPLANNEQF

J: TRBJ1-4
V: TRBV28
CDR3: ASSLPLWGGPEVLF

J: TRBJ1-5
V: TRBV21-1
CDR3: ASSKAEAGAGNQPQH

J: TRBJ2-5
V: TRBV7-9
CDR3: ASSSGLAGGRETQY

J: TRBJ1-2
V: TRBV12-2
CDR3: ASRLAGDNGYT

J: TRBJ1-1
V: TRBV7-9
CDR3: ASTRGSPEAF

J: TRBJ2-7
V: TRBV7-2
CDR3: ASSLTQGTEQY

J: TRBJ1-1
V: TRBV7-6
CDR3: ASSLRQSMNTEAF

J: TRBJ1-1
V: TRBV28
CDR3: ASSLLANTEAF

J: TRBJ2-1
V: TRBV19
CDR3: ASSRDRAYNEQF

J: TRBJ1-4
V: TRBV30
CDR3: AWSGRREGKLF

J: TRBJ1-1
V: TRBV5-1
CDR3: ASSLGGNTEAF

J: TRBJ1-1
V: TRBV10-1
CDR3: ASSAGDTEAF

J: TRBJ1-6
V: TRBV30
CDR3: AWSLNSPLH

J: TRBJ1-5
V: TRBV4-1
CDR3: ASSQVQDSNQPQH

J: TRBJ2-7
V: TRBV18
CDR3: ASSQQGEGYEQY

J: TRBJ1-1
V: TRBV6-6
CDR3: ASDRGLGTEAF